A selection of T cell receptor beta chains follows, all from one sample in a study of cytomegalovirus exposure and HLA in healthy donors. Measured with immunoSEQ multiplex PCR; TCRdb has only the in-frame clones, and not every one. The table lists around 150,000 clones, roughly 70% of them singletons. What was sequenced was PBMCs. The receptors were sampled from a man aged 40-49 years in good health and CMV-seronegative. Each CDR3 is given with its conserved first and last residue. Fields, in order: V gene, J gene, clone size, CDR3 length, D gene, CDR3 DNA, CDR3 protein. The D gene is left open where the match is weak. Rows give clone size only sometimes, using once, few, many, or a class for an expanded clone.

TRBV6-1	TRBJ2-3	few	14	.	TGTGCCAGCAGTGAACTTCTAGAAGCAGATACGCAGTATTTT	CASSELLEADTQYF
TRBV9	TRBJ2-5	once	14	.	TGTGCCAGCAGCGTACAAGGACAACAAGAGACCCAGTACTTC	CASSVQGQQETQYF
TRBV30	TRBJ1-6	few	14	TRBD1	TGTGCCTGGACCCGGGACAGGGGAAATTCACCCCTCCACTTT	CAWTRDRGNSPLHF
TRBV27	TRBJ2-1	few	12	.	TGTGCCAGCAGTGGCCAGGTAAATGAGCAGTTCTTC	CASSGQVNEQFF
TRBV7-9	TRBJ1-6	.	12	.	TGTGCCAGCAGCTTAGACCGACAGACTCTCCACTTT	CASSLDRQTLHF
TRBV6-5	TRBJ1-5	.	15	TRBD1	TGTGCCAGCAGTTCCCTCGGGACAGGGGATCAGCCCCAGCATTTT	CASSSLGTGDQPQHF
TRBV6-1	TRBJ2-4	.	12	.	TGTGCCAGCAGTGAAATGACAATTATTCAGTACTTC	CASSEMTIIQYF
TRBV5-6	TRBJ2-3	few	15	TRBD1	TGTGCCAGCAGCTCTGGACAGGCTTTCGGCAGTACGCAGTATTTT	CASSSGQAFGSTQYF
TRBV9	TRBJ2-3	.	14	TRBD2	TGTGCCAGCAGCGCCCTTAGCGGGGTGGATACGCAGTATTTT	CASSALSGVDTQYF
TRBV5-8	TRBJ2-2	.	17	.	TGTGCCAGCAGCTTGGAGTGGGACCCACGGGGGACCGGGGAGCTGTTTTTT	CASSLEWDPRGTGELFF
TRBV5-1	TRBJ2-5	.	14	.	TGCGCCAGCAGCTTGGGACACGGGGAGGAGACCCAGTACTTC	CASSLGHGEETQYF
TRBV30	TRBJ2-7	.	16	TRBD1	TGTGCCTGGGCCATCTCCGGGACAGGGGCTCTCTACGAGCAGTACTTC	CAWAISGTGALYEQYF
TRBV15	TRBJ2-5	.	17	TRBD1	TGTGCCACCAGCAGGGGGGGACAGGGGGCGCGGCAAGAGACCCAGTACTTC	CATSRGGQGARQETQYF
TRBV5-3	TRBJ1-1	.	17	TRBD1	TGTGCCAGAAGCCTGAAGACGGGTCAGGGGGCTGGGACTGAAGCTTTCTTT	CARSLKTGQGAGTEAFF
TRBV4-3	TRBJ1-1	.	14	.	TGCGCCAGCAGCCAAGATCGGGGAAACACTGAAGCTTTCTTT	CASSQDRGNTEAFF
TRBV18	TRBJ1-3	.	18	.	TGTGCCAGCTCACCACGAACAGGGTCTTCCTTCTCTGGAAACACCATATATTTT	CASSPRTGSSFSGNTIYF
TRBV5-4	TRBJ1-2	.	15	TRBD1	TGTGCCAGCAGCTTGGTGGTGACAGGGGCCTATGGCTACACCTTC	CASSLVVTGAYGYTF
TRBV2	TRBJ2-3	.	15	.	TGTGCCAGCAGACTCAGGTCTACTAGCACAGATACGCAGTATTTT	CASRLRSTSTDTQYF
TRBV11-3	TRBJ2-7	.	13	.	TGTGCCAGCAGCCTCCTCGGGAGCTACGAGCAGTACTTC	CASSLLGSYEQYF
TRBV6-5	TRBJ1-1	.	14	.	TGTGCCAGCAGTTACCAGGGGATGAACACTGAAGCTTTCTTT	CASSYQGMNTEAFF
TRBV19	TRBJ2-7	.	15	.	TGTGCCAGTAGTATTGAGCGCGGGATGGTCGACGAGCAGTACTTC	CASSIERGMVDEQYF
TRBV15	TRBJ2-3	.	16	TRBD2	TGTGCCACCAGCAGAGGAATAGCGGGAGAGTCGAGTACGCAGTATTTT	CATSRGIAGESSTQYF
TRBV5-6	TRBJ2-7	.	14	TRBD2	TGTGCCAGCCACTTATTGCGGGAGTCCTACGAGCAGTACTTC	CASHLLRESYEQYF
TRBV5-4	TRBJ2-2	few	16	.	TGTGCCAGCAGCGGGTCCGGGATCTCGAACACCGGGGAGCTGTTTTTT	CASSGSGISNTGELFF
TRBV6-5	TRBJ1-3	few	15	.	TGTGCCAGCAGTTACTCAGGGACACCTGGAAACACCATATATTTT	CASSYSGTPGNTIYF
TRBV27	TRBJ2-3	few	13	.	TGTGCCACGGGGACTTACCACACAGATACGCAGTATTTT	CATGTYHTDTQYF
TRBV19	TRBJ2-1	.	15	.	TGTGCCAGTAGTATAGGGCAGGGTTCCTACAATGAGCAGTTCTTC	CASSIGQGSYNEQFF
TRBV10-1	TRBJ2-4	.	14	.	TGCGCCAGCAGGGCGGGTCTAGCCAAAAACATTCAGTACTTC	CASRAGLAKNIQYF
TRBV6-6	TRBJ1-5	.	14	.	TGTGCCAGCATTAGGGAGGAGTGGGGGGACGCCCAGCATTTT	CASIREEWGDAQHF
TRBV1	TRBJ2-2	.	15	.	TGCACCAGCAGCCAAGGCCGTGCCCGCGCCGGGGAGCTGTTTTTT	CTSSQGRARAGELFF
TRBV9	TRBJ2-3	.	17	.	TGTGCCAGCAGCGTTACGAAAGGCGGGGGCGCCCCTGGTACGCAGTATTTT	CASSVTKGGGAPGTQYF
TRBV11-3	TRBJ1-4	few	17	.	TGTGCCAGCAGCTTAAGTTTCCCGGCAGGAACTAATGAAAAACTGTTTTTT	CASSLSFPAGTNEKLFF
TRBV27	TRBJ1-1	few	14	.	TGTGCCAGCAGTTTAACAGGAGTAGGTACTGAAGCTTTCTTT	CASSLTGVGTEAFF
TRBV6-5	TRBJ1-5	.	16	.	TGTGCCAGCAGTTACTCTTCAAGGGGTATCGGCCAGCCCCAGCATTTT	CASSYSSRGIGQPQHF
TRBV5-4	TRBJ1-3	few	15	.	TGTGCCAGCAGCGTCGGGAGAGCCTCTGGAAACACCATATATTTT	CASSVGRASGNTIYF
TRBV5-1	TRBJ1-2	.	13	.	TGCGCCGGCAGCGGCGGGGGGGAGGATGGCTACACCTTC	CAGSGGGEDGYTF
TRBV11-2	TRBJ2-7	.	14	TRBD2	TGTGCCAGCAGTCCGAGCGGGAGCTCCTACGAGCAGTACTTC	CASSPSGSSYEQYF
TRBV9	TRBJ2-1	.	16	TRBD1	TGTGCCAGCAGCGTAGCCCGCCAGGGGGTGTACAATGAGCAGTTCTTC	CASSVARQGVYNEQFF
TRBV4-3	TRBJ2-1	many	17	.	TGCGCCAGCAGCCAAGATCGGGAAGCGGGCCTCTACAATGAGCAGTTCTTC	CASSQDREAGLYNEQFF
TRBV21-1	TRBJ1-6	.	18	.	TGTGCCAGCAGCAAAGTGCGGGCCAGTCACCCCTATAATTCACCCCTCCACTTT	CASSKVRASHPYNSPLHF
TRBV20-1	TRBJ1-2	few	11	.	TGCAGTGCTAGCCCCAATTATGGCTACACCTTC	CSASPNYGYTF
TRBV6-1	TRBJ1-3	few	17	.	TGTGCCAGCAGTGGTGGGCGCTTCGGGGGCTCTGGAAACACCATATATTTT	CASSGGRFGGSGNTIYF
TRBV15	TRBJ2-7	.	14	.	TGTGCCACCAGCAGAGCCGGGAGTGCGCACGAGCAGTACTTC	CATSRAGSAHEQYF